This TCR beta chain was sequenced in a study of shared clonotypes between healthy human individuals. For every subset, genomic DNA was evenly distributed across several immunoSEQ plates. Repertoires were generated with immunoSEQ multiplex PCR, while TCRdb's copy carries only in-frame clones and drops some. Among 2 million to 3 million clones listed, approximately 93% were seen once. The germline CDR1 and CDR2 sequences are MNHNY and SVGAGI (reference sequence). The CDR3 has 16 residues. Trimming removed 6 bases from V and 4 bases from J; junction bases left unmatched: 7. This clonotype was obtained from a man between 18 and 29 years old in good health. Some clones in this sample may be carry-over from other donors' samples. This chain joins TRBV6-6 and TRBJ2-3; 13 bases align to TRBD2. The sample taken for sequencing was naive CD4+ T cells from PBMCs. The sample's subset: CD45RA+ positively selected. The CDR3 loop reads CASRRTSGSVADTQYF. Written as DNA, the CDR3 is TGTGCCAGCAGAAGGACTAGCGGGAGTGTCGCAGATACGCAGTATTTT.